This TCR beta chain derives from a study of cytomegalovirus exposure and HLA in healthy donors. Germline-derived CDR1 and CDR2 are MNHNS and SASEGT. V was clipped by 4 bases and J by 7 bases, with 22 bases between them. The CDR3 is 16 residues long. The study ran its PCR with 60 Vbeta and 13 Jbeta primers. TCRdb keeps only in-frame clones here, not all; method: immunoSEQ multiplex PCR. The sample records 150,000 to 200,000 clones, 70% to 90% being singletons. Study-level points and caveats: TCR beta V- and J-gene trimming was later associated with a missense DCLRE1C variant.

As to this clone: Its matching antigen is unknown.

This chain uses TRBV6-1 with TRBJ2-5; tentatively, D is TRBD2 (6 bases). What was sequenced was PBMCs. The TCR originated in a woman aged 18-29 years in good health and CMV-seronegative. The chain's CDR3 is CASSVKAGPKRGTQYF. The CDR3 DNA follows: TGTGCCAGCAGTGTAAAGGCGGGACCCAAGAGGGGGACCCAGTACTTC.